Listed below are T cell receptor beta chains from one sample, sequenced in a study of cytomegalovirus exposure and HLA in healthy donors. Profiling relied on immunoSEQ multiplex PCR, and the TCRdb table lists in-frame clones only, not all of them. The repertoire consists of approximately 100,000 clones, with 76% occurring once and the leading ten covering 9.5% to 15%. The material sequenced was PBMCs. These receptor sequences come from a woman aged 35 to 49 in good health and CMV-seropositive. Both conserved end residues are part of each CDR3. A D gene is named only where the DNA matches it firmly. A clone size is listed for some rows: how often the clone was seen (once, few, many), or a class if it is expanded.

j_gene: TRBJ1-2; abundance: NA; d_gene: TRBD1; v_gene: TRBV19; CDR3nt: TGTGCCAGTAGTTCGCTAATGGGACAGAACTATGGCTACACCTTC; CDR3aa: CASSSLMGQNYGYTF
j_gene: TRBJ1-2; abundance: NA; d_gene: NA; v_gene: TRBV5-1; CDR3nt: TGCGCCAGCAGCGAAACAGGGTACGGCTATGGCTACACCTTC; CDR3aa: CASSETGYGYGYTF
j_gene: TRBJ2-3; abundance: few; d_gene: TRBD2; v_gene: TRBV5-1; CDR3nt: TGCGCCAGCAGCTTGGCCGGACTAGGCAGAACAGATACGCAGTATTTT; CDR3aa: CASSLAGLGRTDTQYF
j_gene: TRBJ2-3; abundance: NA; d_gene: NA; v_gene: TRBV21-1; CDR3nt: TGTGCCAGCAGCTCCCCGGATAGCGGGGGAGATACGCAGTATTTT; CDR3aa: CASSSPDSGGDTQYF
j_gene: TRBJ1-1; abundance: once; d_gene: NA; v_gene: TRBV28; CDR3nt: TGTGCCAGCAGTTTAGCTTTTCGGGGCACTGAAGCTTTCTTT; CDR3aa: CASSLAFRGTEAFF
j_gene: TRBJ1-2; abundance: NA; d_gene: TRBD1; v_gene: TRBV6-1; CDR3nt: TGTGCCAGCAGTGAGGGGGGGACAGGGAGAGGCTACACCTTC; CDR3aa: CASSEGGTGRGYTF
j_gene: TRBJ1-4; abundance: once; d_gene: TRBD1; v_gene: TRBV4-2; CDR3nt: TGTGCCAGCAGCCAAGATGGGACAGGTGACTTTGAAAAACTGTTTTTT; CDR3aa: CASSQDGTGDFEKLFF
j_gene: TRBJ1-2; abundance: NA; d_gene: NA; v_gene: TRBV2; CDR3nt: TGTGCCAGCAGTGAGGGAGGGAACTATGGCTACACCTTC; CDR3aa: CASSEGGNYGYTF
j_gene: TRBJ2-7; abundance: NA; d_gene: NA; v_gene: TRBV6-5; CDR3nt: TGTGCCAGCAGCCCCGACCAAGGGGCATCCTACGAGCAGTACTTC; CDR3aa: CASSPDQGASYEQYF
j_gene: TRBJ2-2; abundance: few; d_gene: TRBD1; v_gene: TRBV4-1; CDR3nt: TGCGCCAGCAGCCAAAGGGTGGGACAGGTGAACACCGGGGAGCTGTTTTTT; CDR3aa: CASSQRVGQVNTGELFF
j_gene: TRBJ2-4; abundance: once; d_gene: TRBD1; v_gene: TRBV18; CDR3nt: TGTGCCAGCTCACCATATCAGGGGGCTAGGAACATTCAGTACTTC; CDR3aa: CASSPYQGARNIQYF
j_gene: TRBJ2-1; abundance: NA; d_gene: TRBD2; v_gene: TRBV30; CDR3nt: TGTGCCTGGAGGGGACTAGCGGGGACTGAGCAGTTCTTC; CDR3aa: CAWRGLAGTEQFF
j_gene: TRBJ2-6; abundance: few; d_gene: NA; v_gene: TRBV5-1; CDR3nt: TGCGCCAGCAGCACCGCATACACTGGGGCCAACGTCCTGACTTTC; CDR3aa: CASSTAYTGANVLTF
j_gene: TRBJ2-5; abundance: NA; d_gene: NA; v_gene: TRBV27; CDR3nt: TGTGCCAGCAGTCCACGGGCCCGGGGAGAGACCCAGTACTTC; CDR3aa: CASSPRARGETQYF
j_gene: TRBJ2-7; abundance: NA; d_gene: NA; v_gene: TRBV27; CDR3nt: TGTGCCAGCAGCCCAATAACAGGGTACGGGTACGAGCAGTACTTC; CDR3aa: CASSPITGYGYEQYF
j_gene: TRBJ1-5; abundance: NA; d_gene: TRBD1; v_gene: TRBV19; CDR3nt: TGTGCCAGTAGCCACAGGGGAAGGGAGCCCCAGCATTTT; CDR3aa: CASSHRGREPQHF
j_gene: TRBJ2-1; abundance: NA; d_gene: TRBD2; v_gene: TRBV4-2; CDR3nt: TGTGCCAGCAGCCAGGGGACTAGCGGGGGGGCCGGGTCGGATGAGCAGTTCTTC; CDR3aa: CASSQGTSGGAGSDEQFF
j_gene: TRBJ1-1; abundance: NA; d_gene: NA; v_gene: TRBV5-4; CDR3nt: TGTGCCAGCAGCGCAGGGGCGAACACTGAAGCTTTCTTT; CDR3aa: CASSAGANTEAFF
j_gene: TRBJ2-7; abundance: NA; d_gene: NA; v_gene: TRBV25-1; CDR3nt: TGTGCCAGCAGTGAATTACGGGGTACGACGGATAGCTCCTACGAGCAGTACTTC; CDR3aa: CASSELRGTTDSSYEQYF
j_gene: TRBJ2-1; abundance: NA; d_gene: TRBD1; v_gene: TRBV5-4; CDR3nt: TGTGCCAGCAGCTCGGGACAGGGAGAGAATGAGCAGTTCTTC; CDR3aa: CASSSGQGENEQFF
j_gene: TRBJ2-7; abundance: NA; d_gene: TRBD2; v_gene: TRBV10-3; CDR3nt: TGTGCCATCAGAACGACTAGCGGGGGAGTTGAGCAGTACTTC; CDR3aa: CAIRTTSGGVEQYF
j_gene: TRBJ1-2; abundance: NA; d_gene: NA; v_gene: TRBV7-9; CDR3nt: TGTGCCAGCAGCTCCGTAACAGGAACCCATGGCTACACCTTC; CDR3aa: CASSSVTGTHGYTF
j_gene: TRBJ1-6; abundance: NA; d_gene: TRBD1; v_gene: TRBV6-1; CDR3nt: TGTGCCAGCAGTGCCTATCGACAGGGCTATTCACCCCTCCACTTT; CDR3aa: CASSAYRQGYSPLHF
j_gene: TRBJ1-1; abundance: NA; d_gene: NA; v_gene: TRBV6-5; CDR3nt: TGTGCCAGCAGCACAGCTTCAGGGGAAGACACTGAAGCTTTCTTT; CDR3aa: CASSTASGEDTEAFF
j_gene: TRBJ1-3; abundance: NA; d_gene: NA; v_gene: TRBV10-3; CDR3nt: TGTGCCATCAGTGACCCGTACAGGGCTGGAAACACCATATATTTT; CDR3aa: CAISDPYRAGNTIYF
j_gene: TRBJ2-3; abundance: NA; d_gene: NA; v_gene: TRBV4-1; CDR3nt: TGCGCCAGCAGCCAAGATAAAGGCAGGGTAGTAGGAGATACGCAGTATTTT; CDR3aa: CASSQDKGRVVGDTQYF
j_gene: TRBJ2-6; abundance: NA; d_gene: NA; v_gene: TRBV7-6; CDR3nt: TGTGCCAGCAGCTTAGTCCCGAGCTCTGGGGCCAACGTCCTGACTTTC; CDR3aa: CASSLVPSSGANVLTF
j_gene: TRBJ2-7; abundance: NA; d_gene: NA; v_gene: TRBV10-1; CDR3nt: TGCGCCAGCAGTGAGTCCTTGGAGGGGTACGAGCAGTACTTC; CDR3aa: CASSESLEGYEQYF
j_gene: TRBJ2-5; abundance: NA; d_gene: NA; v_gene: TRBV6-6; CDR3nt: TGTGCCGGGGGCGCAGGGGAGACCCAGTACTTC; CDR3aa: CAGGAGETQYF
j_gene: TRBJ1-1; abundance: NA; d_gene: NA; v_gene: TRBV27; CDR3nt: NA; CDR3aa: CASSLSFFGQGGTEAFF
j_gene: TRBJ2-5; abundance: NA; d_gene: TRBD2; v_gene: TRBV7-8; CDR3nt: TGTGCCAGCAGCTTACCCGGGGGGGAGACCCAGTACTTC; CDR3aa: CASSLPGGETQYF
j_gene: TRBJ2-3; abundance: NA; d_gene: NA; v_gene: TRBV5-1; CDR3nt: TGCGCCAGCAGCTTGTCTCGGTACACAGATACGCAGTATTTT; CDR3aa: CASSLSRYTDTQYF
j_gene: TRBJ1-5; abundance: NA; d_gene: TRBD1; v_gene: TRBV19; CDR3nt: TGTGCCAGTAGTATAATGGGACAGGCTCCTCGTAGCAATCAGCCCCAGCATTTT; CDR3aa: CASSIMGQAPRSNQPQHF
j_gene: TRBJ2-3; abundance: NA; d_gene: TRBD2; v_gene: TRBV9; CDR3nt: TGTGCCAGCAGCGTAGCGGGGGGAGGCACAGATACGCAGTATTTT; CDR3aa: CASSVAGGGTDTQYF
j_gene: TRBJ2-7; abundance: NA; d_gene: NA; v_gene: TRBV19; CDR3nt: TGTGCCAGCACGACGACCCATCTTGGGGGACACTACACCTACGAGCAGTACTTC; CDR3aa: CASTTTHLGGHYTYEQYF
j_gene: TRBJ1-2; abundance: NA; d_gene: NA; v_gene: TRBV19; CDR3nt: TGTGCCAGTAGTCCCCGCGGGGGGCGTAACTATGGCTACACCTTC; CDR3aa: CASSPRGGRNYGYTF
j_gene: TRBJ2-3; abundance: few; d_gene: TRBD1; v_gene: TRBV10-3; CDR3nt: TGTGCCATCAGTCCGGGACAGTACGATACGCAGTATTTT; CDR3aa: CAISPGQYDTQYF
j_gene: TRBJ2-3; abundance: NA; d_gene: NA; v_gene: TRBV18; CDR3nt: TGTGCCAGCTCACGAGACACAGATACGCAGTATTTT; CDR3aa: CASSRDTDTQYF
j_gene: TRBJ1-6; abundance: NA; d_gene: TRBD1; v_gene: TRBV19; CDR3nt: TGTGCCAGTAGTACTGACAGGGGCTTCGGTTCACCCCTCCACTTT; CDR3aa: CASSTDRGFGSPLHF
j_gene: TRBJ1-4; abundance: NA; d_gene: TRBD1; v_gene: TRBV2; CDR3nt: TGTGCCTTTGGGACAGGGCCTTGGGAAAAACTGTTTTTT; CDR3aa: CAFGTGPWEKLFF
j_gene: TRBJ1-2; abundance: NA; d_gene: TRBD1; v_gene: TRBV30; CDR3nt: TGTGCCTGGACCCGTTTACAGGGGGCAGGTGGCTACACCTTC; CDR3aa: CAWTRLQGAGGYTF
j_gene: TRBJ2-4; abundance: once; d_gene: TRBD1; v_gene: TRBV6-5; CDR3nt: TGTGCCAGCAGGATGACAGGGGGCAAAAACATTCAGTACTTC; CDR3aa: CASRMTGGKNIQYF
j_gene: TRBJ1-2; abundance: few; d_gene: TRBD1; v_gene: TRBV7-2; CDR3nt: TGTGCCAGCAGCTCCCTCATGGACAGGTTCGGCTACACCTTC; CDR3aa: CASSSLMDRFGYTF
j_gene: TRBJ2-3; abundance: NA; d_gene: TRBD1; v_gene: TRBV5-1; CDR3nt: TGCGCCAGCAGCCCGACAGGGGTAGGGACAGATACGCAGTATTTT; CDR3aa: CASSPTGVGTDTQYF
j_gene: TRBJ1-6; abundance: NA; d_gene: NA; v_gene: TRBV9; CDR3nt: TGTGCCAGCAGCGTAGGGCCAGGCCTGGCCTATAATTCACCCCTCCACTTT; CDR3aa: CASSVGPGLAYNSPLHF
j_gene: TRBJ2-7; abundance: NA; d_gene: TRBD1; v_gene: TRBV27; CDR3nt: TGTGCCAGCAGTTTTGGGGACAGTACCTACGAGCAGTACTTC; CDR3aa: CASSFGDSTYEQYF
j_gene: TRBJ2-2; abundance: NA; d_gene: TRBD1; v_gene: TRBV6-1; CDR3nt: TGTGCCAGCAGAGGACAGGGGGCCCAATCCGGGGAGCTGTTTTTT; CDR3aa: CASRGQGAQSGELFF
j_gene: TRBJ1-2; abundance: NA; d_gene: NA; v_gene: TRBV6-4; CDR3nt: TGTGCCGCGCTATATGGCTACACCTTC; CDR3aa: CAALYGYTF
j_gene: TRBJ2-3; abundance: NA; d_gene: TRBD2; v_gene: TRBV2; CDR3nt: TGTGCCAGCACGGGGGGGCATATAGATACGCAGTATTTT; CDR3aa: CASTGGHIDTQYF
j_gene: TRBJ1-1; abundance: NA; d_gene: TRBD1; v_gene: TRBV27; CDR3nt: TGTGCCAGCAGTTCAGGGGGCGTCGGCACTGAAGCTTTCTTT; CDR3aa: CASSSGGVGTEAFF
j_gene: TRBJ2-2; abundance: NA; d_gene: TRBD2; v_gene: TRBV5-5; CDR3nt: TGTGCCAGCAGGCCTTGGACTAGCGGGGGGAACACCGGGGAGCTGTTTTTT; CDR3aa: CASRPWTSGGNTGELFF
j_gene: TRBJ1-4; abundance: few; d_gene: NA; v_gene: TRBV6-1; CDR3nt: TGTGCCAGCCGGGGGTGGTTGCCGACGGGTGAAAAACTGTTTTTT; CDR3aa: CASRGWLPTGEKLFF